This is a list of T cell receptor beta chains from one sample in a study of cytomegalovirus exposure and HLA in healthy donors. Clones were sequenced by immunoSEQ multiplex PCR, and TCRdb holds only the in-frame ones, with some missing. The sample lists 45,000 to 65,000 clones, 70% to 80% occurring once. The sequencing input was PBMCs. These receptors originate from a middle-aged woman in good health and CMV-seropositive. Both conserved end residues are part of each CDR3. Fields, in order: V gene, J gene, clone size, D gene, CDR3 DNA, CDR3 protein. The D gene is left open where the match is weak. Some rows have no size entry. The others give once, few or many, or a class for an expanded clone.

TRBV7-2	TRBJ2-1	-	TRBD2	TGTGCCAGCAGCTTAGAGCCGCTAGCGGGGGAGCAGTTCTTC	CASSLEPLAGEQFF
TRBV2	TRBJ2-1	-	TRBD2	TGTGCCAGCAGTGATGGGCGGGGGGGGTACAATGAGCAGTTCTTC	CASSDGRGGYNEQFF
TRBV19	TRBJ2-7	-	TRBD1	TGTGCCAGTAGTCGCTGGGGGGGGACAGGGAGGAACGAGCAGTACTTC	CASSRWGGTGRNEQYF
TRBV6-1	TRBJ1-2	-	-	TGTGCCAGCAGTGAAGGGATTGCGTCCAGGGGCTACACCTTC	CASSEGIASRGYTF
TRBV7-2	TRBJ1-1	-	-	TGTGCCAGCAGCCTAGCCGCGCGGGCCCTGAACACTGAAGCTTTCTTT	CASSLAARALNTEAFF
TRBV7-9	TRBJ2-2	-	TRBD1	TGTTCCAGCAGCTTATGGACAGGGGCCACCGGGGAGCTGTTTTTT	CSSSLWTGATGELFF
TRBV28	TRBJ1-5	once	TRBD1	TGTGCCAGCACCCCGACAGGGGAGAACAATCAGCCCCAGCATTTT	CASTPTGENNQPQHF
TRBV5-6	TRBJ2-1	-	TRBD2	TGTGCCAGCAGCTATGGACTAGCGGGGGGGCAAGAGCAGTTCTTC	CASSYGLAGGQEQFF
TRBV4-1	TRBJ2-3	-	-	TGCGCCAGCAGCGGACGGGGATTCCGCACAGATACGCAGTATTTT	CASSGRGFRTDTQYF
TRBV7-6	TRBJ2-6	-	-	TGTGCCAGCAGCTTAGCGCTAGGGGCCAACGTCCTGACTTTC	CASSLALGANVLTF
TRBV6-1	TRBJ1-1	-	TRBD1	TGTGCCAGCACCCCGCTCCCAGGGGGAGACGCTTTCTTT	CASTPLPGGDAFF
TRBV29-1	TRBJ1-2	once	-	TGCAGCGTTTACGACAGTAACTATGGCTACACCTTC	CSVYDSNYGYTF
TRBV11-2	TRBJ2-3	-	-	TGTGCCAGCAGCTTAGCGCACAGCCCCGCTACGCAGTATTTT	CASSLAHSPATQYF
TRBV19	TRBJ2-7	-	TRBD1	TGTGCCAGTTCCCGGGGACAGGGGGTTTACTGCGAGCAGTACTTC	CASSRGQGVYCEQYF
TRBV7-9	TRBJ1-1	-	-	TGTGCCAGCAGCCCCGAGGCGCAGGGTGGAACTGAAGCTTTCTTT	CASSPEAQGGTEAFF
TRBV6-6	TRBJ2-5	-	TRBD2	TGTGCCAGCAGACTAGCGGGGGGAGGAGGAGAGACCCAGTACTTC	CASRLAGGGGETQYF
TRBV2	TRBJ1-6	-	TRBD1	TGTGCCAGCAGTGACAACAGGGGTTTCTCACCCCTCCACTTT	CASSDNRGFSPLHF
TRBV6-1	TRBJ1-1	-	-	TGTGCCAGCAGTGAAGGGGGCAGGGTGGCAGCTTTCTTT	CASSEGGRVAAFF
TRBV5-1	TRBJ2-7	-	TRBD1	TGCGCCAGCAGCTTGGGGACAGGGGGCCTCGCCTACGAGCAGTACTTC	CASSLGTGGLAYEQYF
TRBV4-1	TRBJ2-3	-	-	TGCGCCAGCAGCCAAGATTTGGCTAGTTTGGATACGCAGTATTTT	CASSQDLASLDTQYF